Listed here is a single T cell receptor beta chain. The antigen remains unidentified. This specimen belongs to a study of T cell responses to AZD1222 COVID-19 vaccine. General study points: A rise in Spike-specific TCR breadth and depth followed two AZD1222 doses. Seropositive status at baseline applied to only a handful of AZD1222 recipients. Repertoires were obtained only post-peak T cell response.

This table comes from immunoSEQ multiplex PCR, and its TCRdb copy is limited to in-frame clones, with some not included. The table has over 50,000 clones, roughly four fifths seen once. This CDR3 comprises 12 residues. From germline, CDR1 is MNHEY and CDR2 SVGAGI. V lost 8 bases and J lost 4, with 8 bases in between. The clonotype was recovered from an adult who received the AZD1222 COVID-19 vaccine. The chain is built from TRBV6-5 and TRBJ2-2, with TRBD1 as a possible D gene (5 bases). Source: peripheral blood, taken 28 days after the second AZD1222 dose. This CDR3 is CASYRTTGELFF. As DNA, the CDR3 is TGTGCCAGCTACAGGACCACCGGGGAGCTGTTTTTT.